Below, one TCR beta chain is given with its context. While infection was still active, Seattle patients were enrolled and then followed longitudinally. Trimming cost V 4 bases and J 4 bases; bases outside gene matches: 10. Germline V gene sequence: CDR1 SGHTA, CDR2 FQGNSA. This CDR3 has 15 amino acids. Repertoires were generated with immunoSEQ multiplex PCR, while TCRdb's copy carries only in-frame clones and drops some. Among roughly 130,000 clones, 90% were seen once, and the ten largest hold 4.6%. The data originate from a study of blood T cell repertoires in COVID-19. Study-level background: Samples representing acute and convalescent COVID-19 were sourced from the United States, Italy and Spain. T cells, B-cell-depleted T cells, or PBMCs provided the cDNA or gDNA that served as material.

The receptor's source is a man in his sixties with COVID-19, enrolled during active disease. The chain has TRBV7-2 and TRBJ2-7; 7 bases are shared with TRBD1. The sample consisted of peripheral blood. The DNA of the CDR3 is TGTGCCAGCAGCTCGAACCCACAGGGGTTTTACGAGCAGTACTTC. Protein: CASSSNPQGFYEQYF.